These 32 T cell receptor beta chains were all obtained from the same sample, sequenced in a study of blood T cell repertoires in COVID-19. The data were produced by immunoSEQ multiplex PCR, yet TCRdb's version contains in-frame clones alone and is incomplete. This table holds approximately 250,000 clones, approximately 84% found once. Material for sequencing was PBMCs or T cells enriched from blood (not recorded which). Every receptor here comes from a man aged 40-55 years who had recovered from COVID-19.

This chain uses TRBV11-2 with TRBJ2-3, with 8 nucleotides matching TRBD1. Germline V CDR1 and CDR2: SGHAT, FQNNGV. V shed 1 base and J 5 bases; nucleotides not matched to a gene: 2. The CDR3 extends over 14 amino acids. The DNA for the CDR3 is TGTGCCAGCAGCTTAGGACAGGGGATAGATACGCAGTATTTT. It is translated as CASSLGQGIDTQYF.

Only one count was recorded for this clone. The rearrangement joins TRBV7-2 to TRBJ2-1, with 9 bases aligning to TRBD1. This CDR3 spans 14 amino acids. Germline CDR1 and CDR2: SGHTA and FQGNSA. V was pared by 4 bases and J by 9 bases, with 7 bases of the junction left unmatched. The CDR3 DNA is TGTGCCAGCAGCTCCTGGACAGGGGCGGGTGAGCAGTTCTTC. As protein: CASSSWTGAGEQFF.

The gene calls are TRBV7-9 and TRBJ2-5, with 9 positions matching TRBD1. The CDR3 is made up of 14 amino acids. Looked up from germline, CDR1 is SEHNR and CDR2 is FQNEAQ (reference sequence). After removal of 5 bases from V and 5 bases from J, the junction contained 6 bases not matched to a gene. The CDR3 DNA follows: TGTGCCAGCAGCGAGGGGACAGGGAGTGAGACCCAGTACTTC. Translating gives CASSEGTGSETQYF.

This clone has only one observation. CDR3 in amino acids: CASSVADRGNTEAFF. The CDR3 DNA is TGTGCCAGCAGCGTAGCTGATAGGGGGAACACTGAAGCTTTCTTT. V is TRBV9 and J is TRBJ1-1, with a possible D match to TRBD1 (5 bases). The CDR3 runs 15 residues. Germline CDR1 and CDR2: SGDLS and YYNGEE. The V end lost 0 bases, the J end lost 1 base, and 10 bases lay between the germline ends.

The count of this clone is one. The chain recombines TRBV27 with TRBJ1-1; no definite D call. Germline CDR1 MNHEY, CDR2 SMNVEV (reference sequence). V lost 3 bases and J 4 bases, leaving 6 bases between the germline ends. CDR3 length equals 12 residues. The CDR3 loop is CASSFGSTEAFF. CDR3 sequence (DNA): TGTGCCAGCAGTTTTGGGAGCACTGAAGCTTTCTTT.

This chain joins TRBV7-2 and TRBJ2-5; 14 bases are shared with TRBD2. The CDR3 covers 17 residues. Trimming took 2 bases from V and 2 from J; bases not matched to a gene: 4. CDR1 and CDR2 (germline): SGHTA, FQGNSA. The CDR3 sequence is CASSLRTSGGSQETQYF. DNA for the CDR3: TGTGCCAGCAGCTTAAGGACTAGCGGGGGGTCTCAAGAGACCCAGTACTTC.

This chain connects TRBV18 to TRBJ2-5; D is unclear. The CDR3 spans 13 residues. Germline V gives CDR1 KGHSH, CDR2 LQKENI. V gave up 3 bases and J gave up 1 base, with 6 bases separating them. CDR3 region: CASSPLSQETQYF. The CDR3 DNA follows: TGTGCCAGCTCACCGCTCAGCCAAGAGACCCAGTACTTC.

The chain carries TRBV5-1 and TRBJ2-1; 7 nucleotides line up with TRBD2. CDR1 and CDR2 (germline): SGHRS, YFSETQ. The length of the CDR3 is 15 residues. V trimming: 0 bases; J trimming: 5 bases; junction bases outside the gene matches: 5. CDR3 amino acids: CASSLGASGHNEQFF. The CDR3 bases are TGCGCCAGCAGCTTGGGAGCTAGCGGTCACAATGAGCAGTTCTTC.

The genes are TRBV5-1 and TRBJ2-3; 7 positions match TRBD1. V lost 4 bases and J lost 2; bases outside the gene matches: 7. The CDR3 extends over 15 amino acids. Germline lookup yields CDR1 SGHRS and CDR2 YFSETQ. CDR3 bases: TGCGCCAGCAGCCCCGGGACAGCCATCACAGATACGCAGTATTTT. Its protein product is CASSPGTAITDTQYF.

The J gene is TRBJ1-1, the V gene TRBV28, with D tentatively TRBD1 (5 bases). With 6 bases removed from V and 4 bases from J, the gap between germline ends came to 15 bases. The CDR3 is 14 residues long. Germline CDR1 MDHEN, CDR2 SYDVKM. CDR3 nucleotides: TGTGCCAGCAGCTCCGCGGGGGTAACCACTGAAGCTTTCTTT. Its protein is CASSSAGVTTEAFF.

J is TRBJ1-4 and V is TRBV24-1, with unresolved D. CDR3 length: 14 residues. V was clipped by 5 bases and J by 3 bases, with 9 bases between them. Per germline, CDR1 KGHDR and CDR2 SFDVKD. CDR3 in amino acids: CATSAGTPNEKLFF. Here the CDR3 DNA reads TGTGCCACCAGTGCAGGCACACCTAATGAAAAACTGTTTTTT.

This chain joins TRBV2 and TRBJ1-4; D might be TRBD1 (5 bases). This CDR3 is 14 amino acids long. Germline loops: CDR1 SNHLY, CDR2 FYNNEI. V dropped 7 bases and J dropped 7 bases, with 16 bases sitting between them. The CDR3 is CASKTGGGSEKLFF. Here the CDR3 DNA reads TGTGCCAGCAAAACAGGTGGGGGGAGTGAAAAACTGTTTTTT. The full variable domain, with the rest looked up from reference TRBV2 and TRBJ1-4, is EPEVTQTPSHQVTQMGQEVILRCVPISNHLYFYWYRQILGQKVEFLVSFYNNEISEKSEIFDDQFSVERPDGSNFTLKIRSTKLEDSAMYFCASKTGGGSEKLFFGSGTQLSVL.

The J gene is TRBJ1-2, the V gene TRBV18, with 7 nucleotides matching TRBD1. Losses at the gene ends were 8 bases for V and 4 bases for J; bases not matched to a gene: 10. In germline, CDR1 is KGHSH, CDR2 LQKENI. The CDR3 covers 14 residues. CDR3: CASTQGTEFYGYTF. The CDR3 nucleotides read TGTGCCAGCACGCAGGGGACAGAATTCTATGGCTACACCTTC.

The V and J genes are TRBV2 and TRBJ1-1, with D uncertain. Looked up from germline, CDR1 is SNHLY and CDR2 is FYNNEI. Between the trimmed V and J ends, which lost 1 base and 0 bases, there was a span of 15 bases. This CDR3 spans 17 amino acids. In DNA form, the CDR3 reads TGTGCCAGCAGTGAAGGAGTGCTGGCAGGCGTGAACACTGAAGCTTTCTTT. It yields the protein CASSEGVLAGVNTEAFF.

The chain couples TRBV9 to TRBJ1-1, with D maybe TRBD1 (6 bases). This CDR3 contains 12 residues. Trimming left V 0 bases short and J 10 bases short, with 10 bases between. CDR1 is SGDLS, CDR2 YYNGEE, per germline. The CDR3 is CASSVEGGSAFF. As DNA, the CDR3 is TGTGCCAGCAGCGTAGAAGGGGGTTCAGCTTTCTTT. The whole variable domain, filled in from reference TRBV9 and TRBJ1-1, reads DSGVTQTPKHLITATGQRVTLRCSPRSGDLSVYWYQQSLDQGLQFLIQYYNGEERAKGNILERFSAQQFPDLHSELNLSSLELGDSALYFCASSVEGGSAFFGQGTRLTVV.

The chain combines TRBV7-3 with TRBJ2-2; D ambiguous. Germline assignment: CDR1 SGHTA and CDR2 FQGTGA. This CDR3 contains 16 residues. Trimming removed 1 base at V and 2 bases at J, with 11 bases between. The CDR3 region has the DNA TGTGCCAGCAGCTTAAGTCCGGCAGGAAACACCGGGGAGCTGTTTTTT. It is translated as CASSLSPAGNTGELFF.

This sequence joins TRBV5-8 and TRBJ1-4; 8 nucleotides agree with TRBD1. Germline CDR1 is SGHTS and CDR2 is YDEGEE. The CDR3 totals 14 residues. The V segment lost 4 bases and the J segment 8 bases; nucleotides outside the gene matches: 7. The CDR3 sequence: CASSRGQGSEKLFF. The CDR3 DNA reads TGTGCCAGCAGCCGAGGACAGGGTAGCGAAAAACTGTTTTTT.

As for this clone: Other DNA sequences of this sample code for an identical CDR3. The gene calls are TRBV30 and TRBJ1-1, with a tentative D call TRBD1 (5 bases). This CDR3 has 11 residues. The V and J ends lost 5 bases and 8 bases respectively, with 12 bases between them. Germline values: CDR1 GTSNPN, CDR2 SVGIG (reference sequence). CDR3 nucleotides: TGTGCCTGGGGGAGGGGTACCGAAGCTTTCTTT. This encodes CAWGRGTEAFF.

The CDR3 protein is CASSSAGVTGELFF. CDR3 DNA: TGTGCCAGCAGCTCCGCCGGAGTTACCGGGGAGCTGTTTTTT. The V and J genes are TRBV5-4 and TRBJ2-2; D is undetermined. Trimming pared 3 bases from V and 5 bases from J, leaving 11 bases between. Germline V lookup: CDR1 SGHNT, CDR2 YYREEE (reference sequence). This CDR3 is built from 14 residues.

This chain uses TRBV11-2 with TRBJ2-1; 11 bases fit TRBD2. Germline values: CDR1 SGHAT, CDR2 FQNNGV. This CDR3 contains 15 residues. V lost 4 bases to trimming and J lost 8 bases; unmatched junction nucleotides: 7. CDR3 protein: CASSYTSGSGDEQFF. The CDR3 region has the DNA TGTGCCAGCAGCTATACTAGCGGGAGTGGCGATGAGCAGTTCTTC.

This chain uses TRBV9 with TRBJ1-6, with D possibly TRBD1 on 6 matching bases. The V gene's germline CDR1 is SGDLS and CDR2 YYNGEE. CDR3 length: 14 amino acids. V lost 3 bases and J 10 bases, leaving 14 bases between the germline ends. Here the CDR3 DNA reads TGTGCCAGCAGCGGAGGTGGGGGCGGCTCACCCCTCCACTTT. It codes for CASSGGGGGSPLHF. Full variable domain (missing parts from reference TRBV9 and TRBJ1-6): DSGVTQTPKHLITATGQRVTLRCSPRSGDLSVYWYQQSLDQGLQFLIQYYNGEERAKGNILERFSAQQFPDLHSELNLSSLELGDSALYFCASSGGGGGSPLHFGNGTRLTVT.

The chain is built from TRBV3-1 (or the pseudogene TRBV3-2) and TRBJ1-2; 10 bases agree with TRBD1. J was trimmed by 8 bases and V by 5 bases; bases with no gene match: 5. The CDR3 contains 13 residues. Germline CDR1 and CDR2: LGHDT and YNNKEL (reference sequence). CDR3 sequence: CASSSRQGAGYTF. DNA of the CDR3: TGTGCCAGCAGCAGTAGACAGGGGGCCGGCTACACCTTC.

The chain combines TRBV28 with TRBJ1-1; possible D gene TRBD1, 6 bases. The V gene lost 2 bases and the J gene lost 5 bases, with 6 bases spanning the gap. This CDR3 spans 12 amino acids. The germline V gene has CDR1 MDHEN and CDR2 SYDVKM. The CDR3 region is CASSLGQTEAFF. CDR3 coding DNA: TGTGCCAGCAGTTTAGGACAGACTGAAGCTTTCTTT.

The chain joins TRBV24-1 to TRBJ2-7, with TRBD1 matching over 7 bases. With V trimmed by 6 bases and J by 7 bases, 8 bases remained unmatched. CDR3 length: 13 amino acids. Germline V gives CDR1 KGHDR, CDR2 SFDVKD. CDR3 DNA sequence: TGTGCCACCAGTCCACTAGGGGGCTGGGAGCAGTACTTC. This encodes CATSPLGGWEQYF.

The chain is built from TRBV19 and TRBJ2-1; D remains unclear. The CDR3 is 16 amino acids. The V gene's germline CDR1 is LNHDA and CDR2 SQIVND (reference sequence). The germline V and J ends were trimmed by 5 bases and 0 bases, with 14 bases remaining between them. This chain's CDR3 is CASSSPHSNSYNEQFF. The CDR3 coding sequence is TGTGCCAGTAGTTCCCCCCACAGTAACTCCTACAATGAGCAGTTCTTC.

The rearrangement joins TRBV5-1 to TRBJ2-5, with D tentatively TRBD1 (5 bases). The V and J ends lost 0 bases and 0 bases respectively, with 6 bases between them. The CDR3 is 14 residues long. Germline CDR1 and CDR2: SGHRS and YFSETQ. The CDR3 DNA is TGCGCCAGCAGCTTGGGACAGTACCAAGAGACCCAGTACTTC. It encodes CASSLGQYQETQYF.

The CDR3 loop is CASSPQRGETDTQYF. The CDR3 nucleotides are TGTGCCAGCAGCCCCCAGCGGGGAGAAACAGATACGCAGTATTTT. The chain is built from TRBV7-2 and TRBJ2-3; TRBD2 aligns across 7 bases. V lost 5 bases to trimming and J lost 3 bases; unmatched junction nucleotides: 8. Per germline, CDR1 SGHTA and CDR2 FQGNSA. The CDR3 is made up of 15 amino acids.

The rearrangement joins TRBV2 to TRBJ1-4; TRBD1 is a possible D gene (5 bases). Germline loops: CDR1 SNHLY, CDR2 FYNNEI. The V gene lost 7 bases and the J gene lost 2 bases, with 11 bases spanning the gap. This CDR3 has 14 amino acids. CDR3 loop: CASNLAGTNEKLFF. The CDR3 DNA reads as TGTGCCAGCAACCTTGCAGGGACTAATGAAAAACTGTTTTTT.

The chain has TRBV30 and TRBJ2-3; perhaps TRBD2 as D (6 bases). This CDR3 has 18 amino acids. The germline CDR1 and CDR2 sequences are GTSNPN and SVGIG (reference sequence). The V and J ends lost 2 bases and 6 bases respectively, with 27 bases between them. The CDR3 DNA follows: TGTGCCTGGAGTCCCGGGACTCTTCGATTTCGGGCAAGGGATACGCAGTATTTT. Translating gives CAWSPGTLRFRARDTQYF.

The V gene is TRBV28, the J gene TRBJ2-1, with a possible D match to TRBD1 (7 bases). The germline CDR1 and CDR2 sequences are MDHEN and SYDVKM. Trimming left V 7 bases short and J 1 base short, with 17 bases between. The CDR3 contains 16 residues. CDR3 DNA: TGTGCCAGCAATAGCGACAGGGAGGTGTCCTACAATGAGCAGTTCTTC. Translating it yields CASNSDREVSYNEQFF. The variable domain in full, with the rest retrieved from reference TRBV28 and TRBJ2-1, is DVKVTQSSRYLVKRTGEKVFLECVQDMDHENMFWYRQDPGLGLRLIYFSYDVKMKEKGDIPEGYSVSREKKERFSLILESASTNQTSMYLCASNSDREVSYNEQFFGPGTRLTVL.

This clone has more than one count but fewer than ten. V is TRBV5-1 and J is TRBJ1-1; no clear D gene. Germline V gives CDR1 SGHRS, CDR2 YFSETQ. This CDR3 spans 13 amino acids. Trimming took 4 bases from V and 1 from J, leaving 8 bases between them. CDR3 sequence reads: CASSAGPNTEAFF. CDR3 in DNA: TGCGCCAGCAGCGCGGGCCCGAACACTGAAGCTTTCTTT.

The J gene is TRBJ1-1, the V gene TRBV7-6; D unclear. The V end was cut by 3 bases, the J end by 10 bases, with 27 bases between. CDR1 is SGHVS, CDR2 FNYEAQ, per germline. The CDR3 consists of 17 residues. This chain's CDR3 is CASSFSQTRTHSPRAFF. DNA for the CDR3: TGTGCCAGCAGCTTCTCTCAAACTAGGACTCACAGTCCCCGAGCTTTCTTT.